These 14 T cell receptor beta chains were sequenced from one sample in a study of quantifying T cell responses using KT2 cells. Turning to the study itself: RNA was reverse transcribed with TCR alpha and beta constant-region primers.

Each cDNA got a UMI-containing oligo ligated at its 3' end. The first PCR ran approximately 4 cycles with an equimolar RC1.1 and RC1.2 beta primer mix. TCRdb independently ran MiXCR on the UMI-ligation and nested PCR reads; one entry per CDR3 protein. The table has some 50,000 distinct CDR3 sequences, about 9.9% seen once. The material sequenced was PBMCs spiked with cells of the T cell clone KT2. All receptors come from a human donor.

The chain joins TRBV6-5 to TRBJ1-2, with D perhaps TRBD1 (6 bases). Deletions cut 6 bases from V and 7 bases from J, with 15 bases between. The germline V gene has CDR1 MNHEY and CDR2 SVGAGI. The CDR3 totals 13 residues. CDR3 sequence reads: CASRPTGTSGYTF. The CDR3 nucleotides read TGTGCCAGCAGGCCAACAGGGACGAGTGGCTACACCTTC.

This sequence joins TRBV12-3 or TRBV12-4 and TRBJ1-5; TRBD1 agrees at 8 bases. This CDR3 is 16 amino acids long. Germline trimming cut 4 bases from V and 2 bases from J; bases unmatched to any gene: 7. CDR3 region: CASSSQGALGNQPQHF. For the CDR3, the DNA is TGTGCCAGCAGTTCCCAGGGGGCCCTGGGCAATCAGCCCCAGCATTTT.

This clonotype appeared many times. The genes are TRBV24-1 and TRBJ2-1; 8 nucleotides match TRBD2. V shed 9 bases and J 5 bases; nucleotides not matched to a gene: 11. This CDR3 contains 15 residues. CDR1 and CDR2 (germline): KGHDR, SFDVKD. CDR3 DNA sequence: TGTGCCACCTCCTCGGGCGGGAGGCGACACAATGAGCAGTTCTTC. Residues: CATSSGGRRHNEQFF.

This clonotype has a count of ten or more. The chain uses TRBV7-2 and TRBJ2-7, with TRBD2 as a possible D gene (5 bases). The CDR3 is made up of 11 amino acids. Germline assignment: CDR1 SGHTA and CDR2 FQGNSA. Trimming took 4 bases from V and 6 from J, leaving 7 bases between them. The CDR3 loop reads CASSSGSEQYF. The CDR3 DNA reads as TGTGCCAGCAGCTCGGGGAGCGAGCAGTACTTC.

In its sample, this clonotype was seen a few times. The chain recombines TRBV24-1 with TRBJ2-3, with a weak D call TRBD2 (6 bases). Trimming left V 5 bases short and J 1 base short, with 15 bases between. The germline gives CDR1 KGHDR, CDR2 SFDVKD. This CDR3 has 16 amino acids. CDR3 sequence: CATSGPGEEGTDTQYF. The CDR3 DNA reads TGTGCCACCAGTGGCCCGGGGGAAGAGGGCACAGATACGCAGTATTTT.

The chain employs TRBV9 and TRBJ2-3; 9 positions match TRBD2. Germline CDR1 is SGDLS and CDR2 is YYNGEE. This CDR3 is built from 17 residues. The V segment lost 4 bases and the J segment 4 bases; nucleotides outside the gene matches: 13. The CDR3 region is CASSRADWRGGSDTQYF. CDR3 nucleotide sequence: TGTGCCAGCAGCAGGGCCGATTGGCGGGGGGGGTCAGATACGCAGTATTTT.

This clonotype was counted a few times. The V and J genes are TRBV3-1 and TRBJ2-7; D is perhaps TRBD1 (5 bases). V was pared by 2 bases and J by 3 bases, with 14 bases between. This CDR3 comprises 15 residues. CDR1 LGHDT and CDR2 YNNKEL come from the germline V gene (reference sequence). CDR3 amino acids: CASSQYPIQGYEQYF. CDR3 coding DNA: TGTGCCAGCAGCCAATACCCAATTCAGGGCTACGAGCAGTACTTC.

This clonotype has only a few counts. The rearrangement uses TRBV12-3 or TRBV12-4 and TRBJ2-6, with 7 bases lining up with TRBD1. CDR3 size: 18 residues. V lost 5 bases, J lost 0 bases, and 10 bases stayed unmatched. The CDR3 DNA is TGTGCCAGCAGTCCCCTGACAGGGCGAAGCTCTGGGGCCAACGTCCTGACTTTC. This sequence encodes CASSPLTGRSSGANVLTF.

This clonotype was observed a handful of times. The rearrangement joins TRBV14 to TRBJ2-6; D may be TRBD2 (5 bases). The CDR3 runs to 13 residues. Germline loops: CDR1 SGHDN, CDR2 FVKESK. Deletions cut 4 bases from V and 4 bases from J, with 5 bases between. DNA of the CDR3: TGTGCCAGCAGCCCGGGGGGGGCCAACGTCCTGACTTTC. The encoded protein is CASSPGGANVLTF.

This clonotype occurred a few times. The CDR3 here is CASSLYWIVGGRYDEQFF. Written as DNA, the CDR3 is TGTGCCAGCAGTTTATATTGGATAGTCGGCGGCAGGTATGATGAGCAGTTCTTC. J is TRBJ2-1 and V is TRBV12-3 or TRBV12-4; no reliable D call. The CDR3 totals 18 residues. Trimming removed 2 bases at V and 8 bases at J, with 25 bases between.

This chain connects TRBV5-4 to TRBJ1-1; no definite D call. Germline assignment: CDR1 SGHNT and CDR2 YYREEE (reference sequence). This CDR3 region has 14 residues. The V end was cut by 2 bases, the J end by 4 bases, with 12 bases between. CDR3 in amino acids: CASSFRWRFTEAFF. CDR3 coding DNA: TGTGCCAGCAGCTTTCGATGGCGCTTCACTGAAGCTTTCTTT. Complete variable domain (other parts from reference TRBV5-4 and TRBJ1-1): ETGVTQSPTHLIKTRGQQVTLRCSSQSGHNTVSWYQQALGQGPQFIFQYYREEENGRGNFPPRFSGLQFPNYSSELNVNALELDDSALYLCASSFRWRFTEAFFGQGTRLTVV.

This clonotype was picked up many times. V usage is TRBV12-3 or TRBV12-4 and J usage is TRBJ2-1; no firm D call. V shed 7 bases and J shed 6 bases, with 4 bases lying between them. The CDR3 totals 10 residues. In nucleotides, the CDR3 is TGTGCCAGCACCCTCAATGAGCAGTTCTTC. Amino acid sequence: CASTLNEQFF.

This clonotype was seen many times. J is TRBJ1-2 and V is TRBV10-2; the match to TRBD1 covers 7 bases. Per the germline V gene, CDR1 is WSHSY and CDR2 is SAAADI. V lost 4 bases to trimming and J lost 3 bases; unmatched junction nucleotides: 2. The CDR3 extends over 13 amino acids. Written as DNA, the CDR3 is TGCGCCAGCAGTGGGACAGGCGACTATGGCTACACCTTC. This gives the protein CASSGTGDYGYTF.

The chain joins TRBV6-5 to TRBJ1-1, with D hard to call. The germline V gene encodes CDR1 MNHEY and CDR2 SVGAGI. V was clipped by 2 bases and J by 5 bases, with 18 bases between them. The CDR3 is 16 amino acids. In DNA, the CDR3 is TGTGCCAGCAGTTACAAGGCCCTGGGAGCACTGACTGAAGCTTTCTTT. Its protein is CASSYKALGALTEAFF.